This is a list of T cell receptor beta chains from one sample in a study of control samples from healthy donors and cancer patients. TCRdb's copy holds only in-frame clones and misses some; the assay was immunoSEQ multiplex PCR. The data show 80,000 to 100,000 clones, around 88% seen once. The sequenced sample was blood. The receptors come from a man aged 30 to 45 in good health. The CDR3 runs from the conserved cysteine through the conserved F or W. The D gene is left open where the match is weak. Clone size, where shown, is once, few, many, or a class for clones that have expanded.

DNA,CDR3,size,J,V,D
TGTGCCAGCAACGACAGAGGCTATGGCTACACCTTC,CASNDRGYGYTF,NA,TRBJ1-2,TRBV12-3/TRBV12-4,NA
TGTGCCAGCGGGTCGACAGGGGGCACTGAAGCTTTCTTT,CASGSTGGTEAFF,NA,TRBJ1-1,TRBV25-1,TRBD1
TGTGCCAGCAGTTTGCCCTTGGGGAGGGGGTATGCCTACGAGCAGTACTTC,CASSLPLGRGYAYEQYF,NA,TRBJ2-7,TRBV6-2/TRBV6-3,NA
TGCAGCGTTGATTCCACAGATACGCAGTATTTT,CSVDSTDTQYF,NA,TRBJ2-3,TRBV29-1,NA
TGTGCCAGCAGCGTAAGGTATTCATCGGCTGAGCAGTTCTTC,CASSVRYSSAEQFF,NA,TRBJ2-1,TRBV9,NA
TGTGCCAGCAGCCCTAGTTGGACTAGCGGGATTTATGAGCAGTTCTTC,CASSPSWTSGIYEQFF,NA,TRBJ2-1,TRBV7-2,TRBD2
TGTGCCAGCAGCCCCCGTTTCGGTCTAGCGGGAGGGCTCCTAGGTTCCGGGGAGCTGTTTTTT,CASSPRFGLAGGLLGSGELFF,NA,TRBJ2-2,TRBV9,TRBD2
TGTGCCAGTAGTACCCGGTCGGGCGAGCAGTACTTC,CASSTRSGEQYF,NA,TRBJ2-7,TRBV19,NA
TGTGCCAGCAGCCAAGATGTAGAGACCCAGTACTTC,CASSQDVETQYF,NA,TRBJ2-5,TRBV3-1/TRBV3-2,NA
TGCGCCAGCAGCCGTGGACTAGCAGATCTCGGGGAGCTGTTTTTT,CASSRGLADLGELFF,NA,TRBJ2-2,TRBV4-3,TRBD2
TGTGCCAGCAGCCCTACTCCGGGACAGATGCCCTACGAGCAGTACTTC,CASSPTPGQMPYEQYF,NA,TRBJ2-7,TRBV27,TRBD1
TGTGCCAGCAGTTTATGGTTTTATGCTAGCGGGAGCTTAGAGACCCAGTACTTC,CASSLWFYASGSLETQYF,NA,TRBJ2-5,TRBV2,TRBD2
TGTGCCAGCTTACTTTCCTCCAGGGCCACCGGGGAGCTGTTTTTT,CASLLSSRATGELFF,NA,TRBJ2-2,TRBV18,NA
TGTGCCTGGAGTGCTCAACAGGGGGTCTACGAGCAGTACTTC,CAWSAQQGVYEQYF,NA,TRBJ2-7,TRBV30,TRBD1
TGTGCCAGCAGCCAAGATCCAGGGAAAGATACGCAGTATTTT,CASSQDPGKDTQYF,NA,TRBJ2-3,TRBV14,NA
TGTGCCATCTCCCGGGGGCCGGGTACTGAAGCTTTCTTT,CAISRGPGTEAFF,NA,TRBJ1-1,TRBV6-5,NA
TGCGCCAGCAGGGCCGGGGTTGGATACGAGCAGTACTTC,CASRAGVGYEQYF,once,TRBJ2-7,TRBV5-1,NA
TGTGCCAGCAGCCCCAGACAGGGCCGCCCCTACGAGCAGTACTTC,CASSPRQGRPYEQYF,NA,TRBJ2-7,TRBV7-8,TRBD1
TGTGCCAGCAGCGTCTCAGGACAGCTTATCAGATACGAGCAGTACTTC,CASSVSGQLIRYEQYF,once,TRBJ2-7,TRBV7-6,NA
TGCAGCGTTGAGGGGGGAAGCAGGACAGATACGCAGTATTTT,CSVEGGSRTDTQYF,NA,TRBJ2-3,TRBV29-1,NA
TGTGCCAGCAGCGCCGAGGTGGGTCCTAGCAGGTACAATGAGCAGTTCTTC,CASSAEVGPSRYNEQFF,NA,TRBJ2-1,TRBV9,NA
TGTGCCAGCAGTACTACCCTGACAGGGGTGAACACTGAAGCTTTCTTT,CASSTTLTGVNTEAFF,few,TRBJ1-1,TRBV27,TRBD1
TGTGCCAGCAGCCCACCCGGGACCCTCTACAATGAGCAGTTCTTC,CASSPPGTLYNEQFF,NA,TRBJ2-1,TRBV7-2,NA
TGTGCCAGCAGCTTGGAAGGGACAGGGGCCTACGAGCAGTACTTC,CASSLEGTGAYEQYF,NA,TRBJ2-7,TRBV5-4,TRBD1
TGTGCCAGCAGTCGGACGGGATTCACTGAAGCTTTCTTT,CASSRTGFTEAFF,NA,TRBJ1-1,TRBV6-6,NA
TGTGCCAGCAGCAAACTCGTTATTACAAGGGGACTAGCGGGAGGGATTTGCTCCTACAATGAGCAGTTCTTC,CASSKLVITRGLAGGICSYNEQFF,NA,TRBJ2-1,TRBV21-1,NA
TGCGCCAGCAGCTTGGGACTAGCGGGAGACTACGAGCAGTACTTC,CASSLGLAGDYEQYF,NA,TRBJ2-7,TRBV5-1,TRBD2
TGTGCCACCAGTGATTTTCCCACGGGACTAGCGGACACCGGGGAGCTGTTTTTT,CATSDFPTGLADTGELFF,NA,TRBJ2-2,TRBV24-1,TRBD2
TGCGCCAGCAGCTTGGCCTGGGGGCTTACTTACGAGCAGTACTTC,CASSLAWGLTYEQYF,NA,TRBJ2-7,TRBV5-1,NA
TGTGCCAGCAGTTCTTGGACAGGGGGCGCATCCGGGGAGCTGTTTTTT,CASSSWTGGASGELFF,NA,TRBJ2-2,TRBV6-2/TRBV6-3,TRBD1
TGTGCCAGCAGCGGAACCCGGGACAGGGCCAATGAGCAGTTCTTC,CASSGTRDRANEQFF,NA,TRBJ2-1,TRBV9,TRBD1
TGCAGTGCTCCCATAGACTACGAGCAGTACTTC,CSAPIDYEQYF,NA,TRBJ2-7,TRBV20-1,NA
TGTGCCAGCAGTGAAGTGTGGGCTGGAAACACCATATATTTT,CASSEVWAGNTIYF,NA,TRBJ1-3,TRBV6-1,NA
TGTGCCAGCGGGGGGACAGGGGGCGTCTATGGCTACACCTTC,CASGGTGGVYGYTF,NA,TRBJ1-2,TRBV2,TRBD1
TGTGTCAGCAGCTTGCGTTTAGCGGGAGTCTACGAGCAGTACTTC,CVSSLRLAGVYEQYF,NA,TRBJ2-7,TRBV5-8,TRBD2